This T cell receptor (beta chain) was retrieved from a study of T cell responses to AZD1222 COVID-19 vaccine. Study background: Second-dose groups at about 4 or about 12 weeks were pooled. The study's findings and limits: Unmutated variant regions reportedly attract nearly half of all spike-specific TCRs. Spike as a whole was targeted by vaccine-associated CD4 TCRs, dominant at 160-218 and 743-854. Clonal diversity was possibly underestimated, and white British individuals and females predominated among donors.

With regard to this clone: Its target is unknown.

This CDR3 contains 16 residues. Trimming left V 3 bases short and J 0 bases short, with 9 bases between. CDR1 is KGHSH and CDR2 is LQKENI in the germline V gene. Data came from immunoSEQ multiplex PCR; TCRdb stores just in-frame clones and leaves some out. In the table there are around 92,000 clones, roughly 93% of which are singletons. This TCR came from an adult in good health. The chain combines TRBV18 with TRBJ2-6; D is unresolved. Sequenced here: peripheral blood, sampled on day 0 of AZD1222 vaccination. The CDR3 DNA reads TGTGCCAGCTCACCCCAGAGTATCTCTGGGGCCAACGTCCTGACTTTC. Encoded protein: CASSPQSISGANVLTF.